This T cell receptor beta chain was captured in a study of identical twins. The CDR3 covers 14 residues. With 1 base clipped from V and 3 bases from J, the junction kept 3 bases outside the gene matches. Germline V gives CDR1 SGHTA, CDR2 FQGNSA. Notes on the study in general: A partial confounding effect on zero-insertion analyses could come from invariant MAIT and iNKT cells. Shared out-of-frame alpha sequences (those common to twins) showed excess low generation probability.

The sample holds a few counts of this clonotype. Its antigen is undetermined. One entry per CDR3 protein results from TCRdb running MiXCR on the 5' RACE reads. The table has about 290,000 distinct CDR3 sequences, roughly 8.6% seen once. These same data were also listed under a study on yellow fever vaccine responses in identical twins.

This clonotype was sampled from a woman between 18 and 29 years old in good health. The chain joins TRBV7-2 to TRBJ2-7; TRBD2 matches 7 bases. Sequenced sample: CD8+ T cells sorted from blood. In DNA, the CDR3 is TGTGCCAGCAGCTTAGGGGACTATCTCTACGAGCAGTACTTC. Translated: CASSLGDYLYEQYF.